The 32 T cell receptor beta chains below all came from one sample that was sequenced in a study of T cell changes during pregnancy in multiple sclerosis. The protocol was immunoSEQ multiplex PCR, while the TCRdb copy is restricted to in-frame clones and leaves out a portion. The sample includes around 80,000 clones, approximately 95% of them seen just once. The sample consisted of peripheral blood, taken in the second trimester of pregnancy. These receptor sequences come from a female donor in good health, enrolled as a control in a pregnancy study.

The CDR3 is CASSFRQYGYTF. The CDR3 nucleotides are TGTGCCAGCAGCTTCCGACAGTATGGCTACACCTTC. The genes are TRBV7-2 and TRBJ1-2, with D tentatively TRBD1 (5 bases). V was clipped by 3 bases and J by 5 bases, with 7 bases between them. Per the germline V gene, CDR1 is SGHTA and CDR2 is FQGNSA. There are 12 residues in the CDR3.

This clone has a single count. J is TRBJ1-5 and V is TRBV2, with no clear D. Trimming pared 7 bases from V and 0 bases from J, leaving 10 bases between. This CDR3 is built from 14 residues. From germline, CDR1 is SNHLY and CDR2 FYNNEI. CDR3 sequence: CASTDTFSNQPQHF. For the CDR3, the DNA is TGTGCCAGCACAGACACCTTTAGCAATCAGCCCCAGCATTTT.

The chain links TRBV7-9 to TRBJ1-4, with D unclear. Trimming cost V 7 bases and J 10 bases, with 16 bases left between them. CDR1 and CDR2 (germline): SEHNR, FQNEAQ (reference sequence). The CDR3 contains 13 residues. CDR3 sequence: CASTPGGVGKLFF. The CDR3 DNA follows: TGTGCCAGCACCCCCGGCGGAGTGGGAAAACTGTTTTTT.

The rearrangement uses TRBV2 and TRBJ1-2, with D possibly matching TRBD1 (6 bases). From germline, CDR1 is SNHLY and CDR2 FYNNEI. With 5 bases removed from V and 8 bases from J, the gap between germline ends came to 15 bases. The CDR3 totals 13 residues. CDR3 sequence (DNA): TGTGCCAGCAGTAACGACCCAGGGGTCGGCTACACCTTC. Translating it yields CASSNDPGVGYTF.

V gene TRBV7-2 combines with J gene TRBJ2-3; TRBD2 matches at 10 bases. Germline loops: CDR1 SGHTA, CDR2 FQGNSA. There are 18 residues in the CDR3. Trimming removed 2 bases from V and 5 bases from J; junction bases left unmatched: 13. This CDR3 is CASSLTGSGRALGDTQYF. The CDR3 nucleotides read TGTGCCAGCAGCTTAACAGGGAGCGGGAGGGCCCTGGGAGATACGCAGTATTTT.

This chain joins TRBV19 and TRBJ1-5; D is unresolved. V dropped 8 bases and J dropped 4 bases, with 18 bases sitting between them. From germline, CDR1 is LNHDA and CDR2 SQIVND (reference sequence). This CDR3 has 15 residues. DNA for the CDR3: TGTGCCAGTTGCAGGATTGATTCCTTTAATCAGCCCCAGCATTTT. Its translation: CASCRIDSFNQPQHF.

The chain joins TRBV28 to TRBJ1-5; 7 bases fit TRBD1. The CDR3 contains 15 residues. In germline, CDR1 is MDHEN, CDR2 SYDVKM. V lost 7 bases, J lost 4 bases, and 10 bases stayed unmatched. The CDR3 sequence is CASTSWQGVNQPQHF. The CDR3 nucleotides read TGTGCCAGCACCTCCTGGCAGGGGGTTAATCAGCCCCAGCATTTT.

This CDR3 is CAISETGMSSEQYF. CDR3 nucleotides: TGTGCCATCAGTGAAACGGGGATGTCTTCCGAGCAGTACTTC. The chain is built from TRBV10-3 and TRBJ2-7, with D tentatively TRBD2 (5 bases). Germline lookup yields CDR1 ENHRY and CDR2 SYGVKD. V lost 3 bases to trimming and J lost 6 bases, with 15 bases between them. The CDR3 is made up of 14 amino acids.

The genes are TRBV27 and TRBJ1-5, with D unresolved. The V end was cut by 2 bases, the J end by 6 bases, with 5 bases between. The CDR3 totals 12 residues. Germline CDR1 is MNHEY and CDR2 is SMNVEV (reference sequence). The CDR3 DNA is TGTGCCAGCAGTTTACCGGGTCAGCCCCAGCATTTT. Its translation is CASSLPGQPQHF.

J is TRBJ2-3 and V is TRBV5-4; TRBD1 matches 7 bases. The CDR3 has 14 amino acids. Germline V CDR1 and CDR2: SGHNT, YYREEE (reference sequence). V lost 4 bases and J lost 4; bases outside the gene matches: 6. DNA for the CDR3: TGTGCCAGCAGCCGGGACAGACCCCCAGATACGCAGTATTTT. Its protein is CASSRDRPPDTQYF.

The DNA for the CDR3 is TGTGCCAGCAGTTTCCGGGACAGGGTCTACGAGCAGTACTTC. Protein product: CASSFRDRVYEQYF. The chain uses TRBV27 and TRBJ2-7; 9 nucleotides align to TRBD1. The CDR3 totals 14 residues. Germline values: CDR1 MNHEY, CDR2 SMNVEV (reference sequence). Unmatched junction bases numbered 3, after V lost 3 bases and J lost 3 bases.

The rearrangement uses TRBV7-2 and TRBJ2-1; perhaps TRBD2 as D (6 bases). CDR1 and CDR2 (germline): SGHTA, FQGNSA. This CDR3 contains 16 residues. V shed 5 bases and J shed 7 bases, with 21 bases lying between them. CDR3 protein: CASSPNPRRDGNEQFF. CDR3 nucleotide sequence: TGTGCCAGCAGCCCCAATCCGAGGCGGGATGGGAATGAGCAGTTCTTC.

This sequence joins TRBV28 and TRBJ2-7; 9 nucleotides align to TRBD1. This CDR3 has 15 residues. The V gene's germline CDR1 is MDHEN and CDR2 SYDVKM. The V segment lost 7 bases and the J segment 2 bases; nucleotides outside the gene matches: 9. In DNA form, the CDR3 reads TGTGCCAGCACTCTCCCGGGACAGGGAGCCTACGAGCAGTACTTC. This codes for CASTLPGQGAYEQYF. The full variable domain, rest sourced from reference TRBV28 and TRBJ2-7, is DVKVTQSSRYLVKRTGEKVFLECVQDMDHENMFWYRQDPGLGLRLIYFSYDVKMKEKGDIPEGYSVSREKKERFSLILESASTNQTSMYLCASTLPGQGAYEQYFGPGTRLTVT.

The rearrangement links TRBV27 to TRBJ2-1; TRBD2 aligns across 9 bases. CDR3 length equals 14 residues. Germline V gives CDR1 MNHEY, CDR2 SMNVEV (reference sequence). V was pared by 5 bases and J by 7 bases, with 6 bases of the junction left unmatched. The CDR3 sequence: CASSSRLAGNEQFF. The CDR3 nucleotides read TGTGCCAGCAGTAGTCGCCTAGCGGGAAATGAGCAGTTCTTC.

The chain recombines TRBV4-1 with TRBJ1-3; 12 nucleotides align to TRBD1. The CDR3 spans 22 residues. Germline CDR1 reads MGHRA; CDR2 reads YSYEKL. The trim removed 1 base at V and 0 bases at J, leaving 16 bases unmatched. CDR3 loop: CASSQGALRGTGGLSSGNTIYF. The DNA of the CDR3 is TGCGCCAGCAGCCAAGGAGCCCTCCGTGGGACAGGGGGCCTGAGCTCTGGAAACACCATATATTTT.

The chain is built from TRBV7-9 and TRBJ1-5; the D is unclear. This CDR3 spans 16 amino acids. Germline CDR1 and CDR2: SEHNR and FQNEAQ (reference sequence). V lost 4 bases to trimming and J lost 4 bases, with 17 bases between them. Here the CDR3 DNA reads TGTGCCAGCAGCTCCAAGTGGGGAGGGAGGAATCAGCCCCAGCATTTT. The encoded protein is CASSSKWGGRNQPQHF.

The chain combines TRBV5-4 with TRBJ2-7, with D possibly being TRBD2 (6 bases). Germline CDR1 is SGHNT and CDR2 is YYREEE (reference sequence). The CDR3 length is 16 residues. Trimming took off 3 bases at V and 3 bases at J, with 19 bases between the two ends. CDR3 in DNA: TGTGCCAGCAGCTCCCCCCAAGGGGAGGCAAACTACGAGCAGTACTTC. Its protein is CASSSPQGEANYEQYF.

This chain joins TRBV13 and TRBJ2-7; 9 nucleotides line up with TRBD1. Germline loops: CDR1 PRHDT, CDR2 FYEKMQ (reference sequence). The CDR3 length is 14 residues. J lost 3 bases, V lost 4 bases, and 4 bases had no gene match. Here the CDR3 DNA reads TGTGCCAGCAGCTACGTGGGACAGGGCTACGAGCAGTACTTC. It specifies CASSYVGQGYEQYF.

The chain couples TRBV7-9 to TRBJ2-7; the match to TRBD2 covers 9 bases. V lost 1 base, J lost 1 base, and 11 bases stayed unmatched. This CDR3 comprises 18 residues. Germline V gene lookup returns CDR1 SEHNR and CDR2 FQNEAQ (reference sequence). CDR3 amino acids: CASSLVITSGLSSYEQYF. CDR3 DNA: TGTGCCAGCAGCTTAGTTATTACTAGCGGGCTATCTTCCTACGAGCAGTACTTC.

This chain uses TRBV10-3 with TRBJ1-5, with D unresolved. Looked up from germline, CDR1 is ENHRY and CDR2 is SYGVKD. The CDR3 is made up of 12 amino acids. Trimming cost V 8 bases and J 2 bases, with 7 bases left between them. CDR3 coding DNA: TGTGCCATCTCCCTCGGCAATCAGCCCCAGCATTTT. This translates into CAISLGNQPQHF.

The chain combines TRBV11-3 with TRBJ2-1, with 10 bases matching TRBD1. CDR3 length: 15 amino acids. Looked up from germline, CDR1 is SGHNT and CDR2 is YENEEA. The trim removed 4 bases at V and 9 bases at J, leaving 9 bases unmatched. The CDR3 DNA reads as TGTGCCAGCAGCTCCGGGACAGGGGTCCTGGGTGAGCAGTTCTTC. Translated: CASSSGTGVLGEQFF.

The CDR3, as DNA: TGTGCCAGTAGTTACGGGCTGGGCAGGGGGTCGGTTGGAAACACCATATATTTT. It codes for CASSYGLGRGSVGNTIYF. The genes are TRBV19 and TRBJ1-3, with TRBD1 identical over 7 bases. Germline V gives CDR1 LNHDA, CDR2 SQIVND (reference sequence). The CDR3 runs to 18 residues. With V trimmed by 5 bases and J by 3 bases, 16 bases remained unmatched. Full variable domain (outside the CDR3, taken from reference TRBV19 and TRBJ1-3): DGGITQSPKYLFRKEGQNVTLSCEQNLNHDAMYWYRQDPGQGLRLIYYSQIVNDFQKGDIAEGYSVSREKKESFPLTVTSAQKNPTAFYLCASSYGLGRGSVGNTIYFGEGSWLTVV.

The rearrangement links TRBV27 to TRBJ1-6; TRBD1 might be the D (5 bases). This CDR3 comprises 14 residues. Between the trimmed V and J ends, which lost 5 bases and 6 bases, there was a span of 11 bases. The germline CDR1 and CDR2 sequences are MNHEY and SMNVEV (reference sequence). The CDR3 spells CASSPGGGNSPLHF. The CDR3 DNA sequence: TGTGCCAGCAGTCCCGGGGGGGGTAATTCACCCCTCCACTTT.

The chain employs TRBV28 and TRBJ1-5; TRBD1 might be the D (5 bases). This CDR3 spans 14 amino acids. Trimming took off 6 bases at V and 2 bases at J, with 11 bases between the two ends. Germline loops: CDR1 MDHEN, CDR2 SYDVKM. The chain's CDR3 is CASRPGGGNQPQHF. CDR3 nucleotides: TGTGCCAGCAGACCGGGGGGGGGCAATCAGCCCCAGCATTTT.

This chain uses TRBV6-1 with TRBJ2-3, with TRBD2 matching over 7 bases. The CDR3 runs to 15 residues. V shed 4 bases, J shed 0 bases, and the junction held 4 bases outside the gene matches. Per the germline V gene, CDR1 is MNHNS and CDR2 is SASEGT. CDR3 bases: TGTGCCAGCAGTGTAACTAGCGCGAGCACAGATACGCAGTATTTT. Translation: CASSVTSASTDTQYF.

The count of this clone is one. The gene calls are TRBV4-1 and TRBJ2-3, with D possibly TRBD2 on 6 matching bases. The CDR3 extends over 16 amino acids. CDR1 and CDR2 (germline): MGHRA, YSYEKL. Trimming cost V 0 bases and J 1 base, with 11 bases left between them. The CDR3 protein is CASSQDWRDGTDTQYF. Here the CDR3 DNA reads TGCGCCAGCAGCCAAGATTGGCGGGATGGCACAGATACGCAGTATTTT.

V and J are TRBV9 and TRBJ2-7; 8 bases are shared with TRBD1. The germline gives CDR1 SGDLS, CDR2 YYNGEE. Trimming at V came to 6 bases and at J to 6 bases, leaving 11 bases not matched to a gene. This CDR3 is 14 amino acids long. CDR3 sequence (DNA): TGTGCCAGCACCAGGACAGGGTATTCTAGCGAGCAGTACTTC. Its translation is CASTRTGYSSEQYF.

The rearrangement joins TRBV6-4 to TRBJ1-5; D unresolved. The V end was cut by 6 bases, the J end by 0 bases, with 18 bases between. In germline, CDR1 is MRHNA, CDR2 SNTAGT. This CDR3 spans 17 amino acids. DNA of the CDR3: TGTGCCAGCAGAAAAGTACCCCCGAGTCATAGCAATCAGCCCCAGCATTTT. Residues: CASRKVPPSHSNQPQHF.

This clone was detected a few times. V gene TRBV5-6 combines with J gene TRBJ1-2; D gene ambiguous. V was pared by 4 bases and J by 7 bases, with 14 bases between. The germline V gene has CDR1 SGHDT and CDR2 YYEEEE. The length of the CDR3 is 13 residues. CDR3 sequence reads: CASSPVGSIGYTF. The CDR3 DNA sequence: TGTGCCAGCAGCCCTGTCGGGTCTATTGGCTACACCTTC.

This rearrangement joins TRBV29-1 to TRBJ2-1, with TRBD2 matching over 15 bases. Germline values: CDR1 SQVTM, CDR2 ANQGSEA. This CDR3 has 14 residues. V was clipped by 6 bases and J by 12 bases; unmatched bases: 9. This chain's CDR3 is CSVAGLAGGGGQFF. Written as DNA, the CDR3 is TGCAGCGTCGCGGGACTAGCGGGAGGAGGGGGGCAGTTCTTC.

The chain joins TRBV15 to TRBJ2-7, with a weak D call TRBD2 (5 bases). Trimming removed 0 bases at V and 0 bases at J, with 12 bases between. There are 16 residues in the CDR3. Germline CDR1 and CDR2: LNHNV and YYDKDF (reference sequence). CDR3 sequence reads: CATSRDGGRSSYEQYF. The CDR3 DNA sequence: TGTGCCACCAGCAGAGATGGTGGGAGAAGCTCCTACGAGCAGTACTTC.

The table lists this clone with a count of one. The chain links TRBV28 to TRBJ1-5; D is perhaps TRBD1 (5 bases). Between the trimmed V and J ends, which lost 6 bases and 0 bases, there was a span of 12 bases. The CDR3 runs 15 residues. Germline assignment: CDR1 MDHEN and CDR2 SYDVKM. DNA of the CDR3: TGTGCCAGCAGATCTACAGGATCTAGCAATCAGCCCCAGCATTTT. Amino acid sequence: CASRSTGSSNQPQHF.